Below are 20 T cell receptor beta chains sequenced from a single sample in a study of blood T cell repertoires in COVID-19. TCRdb's table, derived via immunoSEQ multiplex PCR, lists solely in-frame clones and lacks some. This sample has about 200,000 clones, with approximately 82% found just once. The sequencing input was PBMCs or T cells enriched from blood (not recorded which). The source is a man aged 35-49 years who had recovered from COVID-19.

The chain links TRBV4-1 to TRBJ1-6; 8 bases map to TRBD1. After removal of 6 bases from V and 9 bases from J, the junction contained 7 bases not matched to a gene. This CDR3 contains 14 residues. CDR1 is MGHRA, CDR2 YSYEKL, per germline. CDR3 loop: CASRPQGAVSPLHF. CDR3 bases: TGCGCCAGCAGACCTCAGGGGGCAGTTTCACCCCTCCACTTT.

Comments on this clone: Sequence at one end of the junction differs from germline and may be a read error. The gene calls are TRBV7-3 and TRBJ2-7; TRBD1 aligns across 10 bases. CDR1 and CDR2 from the germline V gene are SGHTA and FQGTGA. The length of the CDR3 is 15 residues. CDR3 DNA: TGTGCCAGCAGCGTAACCGGGACAGGGGTCTACGAGCAGTACTTC. This gives the protein CASSVTGTGVYEQYF.

The J gene is TRBJ1-1, the V gene TRBV7-9; D remains unclear. The CDR3 totals 14 residues. Trimming removed 5 bases from V and 4 bases from J, with 14 bases in between. Germline CDR1 reads SEHNR; CDR2 reads FQNEAQ (reference sequence). CDR3 in amino acids: CASSAPAAATEAFF. The CDR3 region has the DNA TGTGCCAGCAGCGCCCCGGCGGCAGCCACTGAAGCTTTCTTT.

The J gene is TRBJ2-7, the V gene TRBV27; D not resolved. The V gene lost 0 bases and the J gene lost 6 bases, with 6 bases spanning the gap. Germline lookup yields CDR1 MNHEY and CDR2 SMNVEV (reference sequence). This CDR3 region has 12 residues. CDR3 nucleotides: TGTGCCAGCAGTTTATCGGGCCGCGAGCAGTACTTC. Encoded protein: CASSLSGREQYF.

The rearrangement uses TRBV6-5 and TRBJ2-2, with D possibly TRBD1 on 5 matching bases. Germline V gene sequence: CDR1 MNHEY, CDR2 SVGAGI. The length of the CDR3 is 12 residues. Trimming shortened V by 7 bases and J by 7 bases, and 10 bases separated the two germline ends. The CDR3 loop is CASTLGHGELFF. The CDR3 DNA reads as TGTGCCAGCACCTTGGGGCACGGGGAGCTGTTTTTT.

A note on this clone: Its ends do not fully match the called genes, so a read error is possible. The chain recombines TRBV5-5 with TRBJ2-7; D is unresolved. This CDR3 has 11 amino acids. From germline, CDR1 is SGHKS and CDR2 YYEKEE (reference sequence). CDR3 in DNA: TGTGCCAGCAGCTTGGACCGCCTTGCACAGTTC. This encodes CASSLDRLAQF. The full variable domain, with the rest looked up from reference TRBV5-5 and TRBJ2-7, is DAGVTQSPTHLIKTRGQQVTLRCSPISGHKSVSWYQQVLGQGPQFIFQYYEKEERGRGNFPDRFSARQFPNYSSELNVNALLLGDSALYLCASSLDRLAQFGPGTRLTVT.

This clone came up once. The CDR3 here is CASSPWAGGSYEQYF. In DNA, the CDR3 is TGTGCCAGCTCACCTTGGGCGGGGGGGTCCTACGAGCAGTACTTC. V gene TRBV18 combines with J gene TRBJ2-7; 9 nucleotides align to TRBD2. CDR1 is KGHSH, CDR2 LQKENI, per germline. This CDR3 is 15 amino acids long. The junction had 4 bases not matched to a gene; V was cut back by 3 bases and J by 1 base.

The chain employs TRBV5-6 and TRBJ2-7, with a tentative D call TRBD2 (5 bases). V dropped 4 bases and J dropped 0 bases, with 11 bases sitting between them. The CDR3 length is 14 residues. Germline assignment: CDR1 SGHDT and CDR2 YYEEEE. CDR3: CASSPDYPSYEQYF. The CDR3 nucleotides are TGTGCCAGCAGCCCTGACTATCCCTCCTACGAGCAGTACTTC.

The chain recombines TRBV4-1 with TRBJ1-1, with 7 bases that match TRBD1. Germline trimming cut 3 bases from V and 6 bases from J; bases unmatched to any gene: 10. The CDR3 contains 15 residues. The V gene's germline CDR1 is MGHRA and CDR2 YSYEKL. CDR3 nucleotides: TGCGCCAGCAGCCACCGACAGGGAGGTAAGCCTGAAGCTTTCTTT. Its protein product is CASSHRQGGKPEAFF.

The V and J genes are TRBV3-1 (or the pseudogene TRBV3-2) and TRBJ2-5; weak D call: TRBD2 (6 bases). Germline lookup yields CDR1 LGHDT and CDR2 YNNKEL (reference sequence). This CDR3 is built from 14 residues. Trimming took off 7 bases at V and 4 bases at J, with 16 bases between the two ends. This CDR3 is CASNAEQGGETQYF. CDR3 sequence (DNA): TGTGCCAGCAACGCAGAGCAGGGAGGAGAGACCCAGTACTTC.

This chain uses TRBV9 with TRBJ1-2, with D maybe TRBD1 (6 bases). The CDR3 is 15 amino acids. With 2 bases removed from V and 2 bases from J, the gap between germline ends came to 13 bases. Per germline, CDR1 SGDLS and CDR2 YYNGEE. DNA for the CDR3: TGTGCCAGCAGCGTCGCGGGGGCGCACAACTATGGCTACACCTTC. Its protein is CASSVAGAHNYGYTF.

V is TRBV10-1 and J is TRBJ1-1, with D perhaps matching TRBD1 (5 bases). Germline assignment: CDR1 WNHNN and CDR2 SYGVQD (reference sequence). The CDR3 has 13 residues. The V end lost 7 bases, the J end lost 3 bases, and 12 bases lay between the germline ends. The CDR3 protein is CASTEGLDTEAFF. The DNA for the CDR3 is TGCGCCAGCACGGAGGGGTTGGACACTGAAGCTTTCTTT.

The chain carries TRBV3-1 (or the pseudogene TRBV3-2) and TRBJ1-1; D is unclear. The CDR3 loop spans 14 amino acids. Trimming stripped 4 bases from V and 6 bases from J, with 15 bases between. Per germline, CDR1 LGHDT and CDR2 YNNKEL (reference sequence). The CDR3 here is CASSPFAFVSEAFF. Here the CDR3 DNA reads TGTGCCAGCAGCCCTTTTGCGTTTGTGTCTGAAGCTTTCTTT.

The V and J genes are TRBV15 and TRBJ1-1; 9 bases line up with TRBD1. Germline lookup yields CDR1 LNHNV and CDR2 YYDKDF (reference sequence). CDR3 length: 14 residues. J was trimmed by 6 bases and V by 7 bases; bases with no gene match: 9. The CDR3 nucleotides read TGTGCCACCACGGCAAACAGGGGGCTCGCTGAAGCTTTCTTT. Translating gives CATTANRGLAEAFF.

The V gene is TRBV9, the J gene TRBJ1-2; D is possibly TRBD1 (6 bases). The CDR3 extends over 14 amino acids. The ends were cut back, 2 bases at V and 4 bases at J, with 12 bases in the middle. The germline gives CDR1 SGDLS, CDR2 YYNGEE. This chain's CDR3 is CASSVSQGTYGYTF. The CDR3 DNA follows: TGTGCCAGCAGCGTCTCTCAGGGGACCTATGGCTACACCTTC.

The J gene is TRBJ1-1, the V gene TRBV28; D unresolved. The CDR3 spans 14 residues. Germline assignment: CDR1 MDHEN and CDR2 SYDVKM. V gave up 9 bases and J gave up 0 bases, with 14 bases separating them. CDR3 DNA: TGTGCCAGTTCACAGACCCGGTTGAACACTGAAGCTTTCTTT. Protein product: CASSQTRLNTEAFF.

The CDR3 DNA follows: TGTGCCTGGAGGAAGCAGGGGGCTACACCCCTCCACTTT. Its translation: CAWRKQGATPLHF. The V gene is TRBV30, the J gene TRBJ1-6, with 8 bases fitting TRBD1. Per the germline V gene, CDR1 is GTSNPN and CDR2 is SVGIG (reference sequence). The CDR3 loop spans 13 amino acids. Trimming cost V 3 bases and J 11 bases; bases outside gene matches: 6.

This clone has only one observation. The chain has TRBV4-1 and TRBJ1-6, with 11 bases matching TRBD1. There are 14 residues in the CDR3. V lost 7 bases and J lost 8; bases outside the gene matches: 4. Germline V lookup: CDR1 MGHRA, CDR2 YSYEKL. The CDR3 nucleotides read TGCGCCAGCACCCGGACAGGGGGCCATTCACCCCTCCACTTT. Its translation is CASTRTGGHSPLHF.

In DNA, the CDR3 is TGTGCCAGCAGCTTAGTCAACTCTCGGGTGACTGAAGCTTTCTTT. Protein sequence: CASSLVNSRVTEAFF. The chain links TRBV11-2 to TRBJ1-1; D unclear. From germline, CDR1 is SGHAT and CDR2 FQNNGV. V lost 1 base to trimming and J lost 5 bases, with 14 bases between them. This CDR3 spans 15 amino acids.

This clone was seen once. The gene calls are TRBV28 and TRBJ1-1; D is perhaps TRBD1 (6 bases). V lost 3 bases and J lost 4, with 12 bases in between. The CDR3 is 14 amino acids. Germline CDR1 reads MDHEN; CDR2 reads SYDVKM. The CDR3: CASSLAGVGTEAFF. DNA for the CDR3: TGTGCCAGCAGTTTGGCAGGGGTTGGCACTGAAGCTTTCTTT.